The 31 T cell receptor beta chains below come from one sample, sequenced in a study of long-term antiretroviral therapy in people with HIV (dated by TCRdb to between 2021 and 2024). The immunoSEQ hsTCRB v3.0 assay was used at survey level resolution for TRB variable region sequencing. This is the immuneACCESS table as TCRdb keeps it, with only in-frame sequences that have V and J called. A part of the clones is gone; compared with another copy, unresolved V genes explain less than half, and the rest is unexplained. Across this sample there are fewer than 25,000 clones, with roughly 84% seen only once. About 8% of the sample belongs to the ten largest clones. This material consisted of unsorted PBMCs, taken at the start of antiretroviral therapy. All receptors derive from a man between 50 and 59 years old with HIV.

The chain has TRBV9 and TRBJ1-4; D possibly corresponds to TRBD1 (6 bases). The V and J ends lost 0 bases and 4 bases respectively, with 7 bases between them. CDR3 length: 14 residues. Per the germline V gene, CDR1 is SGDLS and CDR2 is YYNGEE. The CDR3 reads CASSVGQDNEKLFF. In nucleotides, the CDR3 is TGTGCCAGCAGCGTAGGACAGGATAATGAAAAACTGTTTTTT. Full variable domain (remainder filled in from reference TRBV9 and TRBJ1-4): DSGVTQTPKHLITATGQRVTLRCSPRSGDLSVYWYQQSLDQGLQFLIQYYNGEERAKGNILERFSAQQFPDLHSELNLSSLELGDSALYFCASSVGQDNEKLFFGSGTQLSVL.

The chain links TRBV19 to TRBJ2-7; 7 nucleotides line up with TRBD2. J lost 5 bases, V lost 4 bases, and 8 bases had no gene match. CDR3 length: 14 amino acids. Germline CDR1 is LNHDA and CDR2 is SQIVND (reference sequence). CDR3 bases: TGTGCCAGTAGTACTAGCGGACTAATCCACGAGCAGTACTTC. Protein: CASSTSGLIHEQYF. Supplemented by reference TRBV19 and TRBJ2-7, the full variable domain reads DGGITQSPKYLFRKEGQNVTLSCEQNLNHDAMYWYRQDPGQGLRLIYYSQIVNDFQKGDIAEGYSVSREKKESFPLTVTSAQKNPTAFYLCASSTSGLIHEQYFGPGTRLTVT.

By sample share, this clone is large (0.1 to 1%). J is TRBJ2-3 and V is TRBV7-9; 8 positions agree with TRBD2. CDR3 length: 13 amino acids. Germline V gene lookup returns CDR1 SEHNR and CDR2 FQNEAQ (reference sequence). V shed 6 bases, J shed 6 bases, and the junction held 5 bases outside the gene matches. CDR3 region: CASRLPGGDTQYF. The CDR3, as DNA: TGTGCCAGCAGACTACCGGGGGGGGATACGCAGTATTTT.

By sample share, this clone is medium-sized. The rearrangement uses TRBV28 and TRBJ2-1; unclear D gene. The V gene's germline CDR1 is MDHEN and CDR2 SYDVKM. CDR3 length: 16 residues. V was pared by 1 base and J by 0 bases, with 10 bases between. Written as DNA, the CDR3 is TGTGCCAGCAGTTTATTTGTCCAGAGCTCCTACAATGAGCAGTTCTTC. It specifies CASSLFVQSSYNEQFF.

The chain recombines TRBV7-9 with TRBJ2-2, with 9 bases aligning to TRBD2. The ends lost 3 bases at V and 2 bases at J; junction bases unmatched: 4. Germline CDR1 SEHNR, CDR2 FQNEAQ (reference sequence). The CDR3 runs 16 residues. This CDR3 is CASSFTSGYNTGELFF. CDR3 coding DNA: TGTGCCAGCAGCTTCACTAGCGGGTATAACACCGGGGAGCTGTTTTTT.

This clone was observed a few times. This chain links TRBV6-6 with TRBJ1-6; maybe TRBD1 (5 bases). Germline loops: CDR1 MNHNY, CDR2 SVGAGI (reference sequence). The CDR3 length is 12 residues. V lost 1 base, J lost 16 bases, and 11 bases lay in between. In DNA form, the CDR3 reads TGTGCCAGCAGTTACTGGAGGGGTGGGCTCCACTTT. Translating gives CASSYWRGGLHF.

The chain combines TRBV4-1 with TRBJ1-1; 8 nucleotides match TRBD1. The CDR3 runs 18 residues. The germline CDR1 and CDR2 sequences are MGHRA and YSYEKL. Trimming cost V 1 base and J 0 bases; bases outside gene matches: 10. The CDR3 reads CASSQGYAGGLVNTEAFF. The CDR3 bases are TGCGCCAGCAGCCAAGGATACGCAGGGGGCCTGGTGAACACTGAAGCTTTCTTT.

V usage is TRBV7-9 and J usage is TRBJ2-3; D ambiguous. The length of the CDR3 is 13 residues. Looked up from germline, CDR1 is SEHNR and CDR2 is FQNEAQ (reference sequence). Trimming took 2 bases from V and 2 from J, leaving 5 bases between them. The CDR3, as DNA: TGTGCCAGCAGCTTAAAAAACACAGATACGCAGTATTTT. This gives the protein CASSLKNTDTQYF.

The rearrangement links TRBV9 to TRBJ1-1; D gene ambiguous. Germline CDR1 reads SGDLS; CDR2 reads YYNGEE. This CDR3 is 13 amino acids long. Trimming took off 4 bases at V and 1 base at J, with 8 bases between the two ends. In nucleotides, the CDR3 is TGTGCCAGCAGCCCCCTGGCGAACACTGAAGCTTTCTTT. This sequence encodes CASSPLANTEAFF.

CDR3 DNA: TGTGCCAGCAGTGAAGCGCTTGGGAACAGGGTCGGTGGCTACACCTTC. This gives the protein CASSEALGNRVGGYTF. The chain joins TRBV6-1 to TRBJ1-2; tentative D call: TRBD1 (6 bases). Germline lookup yields CDR1 MNHNS and CDR2 SASEGT. CDR3 length: 16 amino acids. V dropped 0 bases and J dropped 7 bases, with 18 bases sitting between them.

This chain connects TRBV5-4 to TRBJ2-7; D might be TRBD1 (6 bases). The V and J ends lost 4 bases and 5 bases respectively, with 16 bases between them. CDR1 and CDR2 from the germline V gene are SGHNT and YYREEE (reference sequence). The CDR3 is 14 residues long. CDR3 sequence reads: CASSLAGVEDEQYF. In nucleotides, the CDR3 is TGTGCCAGCAGCCTCGCAGGGGTGGAAGACGAGCAGTACTTC.

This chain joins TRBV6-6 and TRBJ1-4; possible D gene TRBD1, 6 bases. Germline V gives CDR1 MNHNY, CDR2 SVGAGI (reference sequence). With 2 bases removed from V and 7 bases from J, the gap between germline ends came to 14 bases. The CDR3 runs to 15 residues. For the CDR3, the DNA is TGTGCCAGCAGTTACGGTGGGGGCGTCAGTGAAAAACTGTTTTTT. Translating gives CASSYGGGVSEKLFF.

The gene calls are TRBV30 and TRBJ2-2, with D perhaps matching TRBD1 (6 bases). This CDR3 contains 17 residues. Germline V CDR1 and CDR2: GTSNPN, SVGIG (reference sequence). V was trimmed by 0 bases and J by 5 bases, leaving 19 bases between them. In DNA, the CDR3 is TGTGCCTGGAGTGTAGGCAGGGGCCTTAGTTTTACCGGGGAGCTGTTTTTT. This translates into CAWSVGRGLSFTGELFF.

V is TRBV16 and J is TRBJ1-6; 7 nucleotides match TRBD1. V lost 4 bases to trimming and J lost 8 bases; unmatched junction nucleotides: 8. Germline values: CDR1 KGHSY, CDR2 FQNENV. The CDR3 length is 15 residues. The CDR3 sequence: CASSLTGERDSPLHF. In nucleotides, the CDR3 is TGTGCCAGCAGCCTAACAGGGGAAAGAGATTCACCCCTCCACTTT.

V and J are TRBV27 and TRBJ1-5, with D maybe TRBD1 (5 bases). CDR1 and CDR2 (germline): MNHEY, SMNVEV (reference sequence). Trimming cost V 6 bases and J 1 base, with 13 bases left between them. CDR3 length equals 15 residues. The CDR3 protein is CASREGIVSNQPQHF. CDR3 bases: TGTGCCAGCAGGGAGGGGATTGTAAGCAATCAGCCCCAGCATTTT.

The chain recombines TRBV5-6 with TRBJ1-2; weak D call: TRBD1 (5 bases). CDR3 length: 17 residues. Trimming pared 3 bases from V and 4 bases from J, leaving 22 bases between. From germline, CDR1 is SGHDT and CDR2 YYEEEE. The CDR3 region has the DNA TGTGCCAGCAGCTCCCAACCTCAGGGATCCTGGATCTATGGCTACACCTTC. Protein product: CASSSQPQGSWIYGYTF. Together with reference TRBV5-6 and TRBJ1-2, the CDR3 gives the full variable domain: DAGVTQSPTHLIKTRGQQVTLRCSPKSGHDTVSWYQQALGQGPQFIFQYYEEEERQRGNFPDRFSGHQFPNYSSELNVNALLLGDSALYLCASSSQPQGSWIYGYTFGSGTRLTVV.

This chain's CDR3 is CASKPTGLAGGDYEQYF. The CDR3 bases are TGCGCCAGCAAACCCACGGGACTAGCGGGGGGGGACTACGAGCAGTACTTC. J is TRBJ2-7 and V is TRBV5-1; 16 bases map to TRBD2. The CDR3 has 17 residues. V dropped 6 bases and J dropped 3; count of bases not matched to a gene: 9. CDR1 SGHRS and CDR2 YFSETQ come from the germline V gene.

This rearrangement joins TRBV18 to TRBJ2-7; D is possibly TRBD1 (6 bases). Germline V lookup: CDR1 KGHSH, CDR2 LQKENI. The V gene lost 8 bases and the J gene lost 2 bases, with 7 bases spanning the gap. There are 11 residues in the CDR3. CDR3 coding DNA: TGTGCCAGCCAGGGGACCTACGAGCAGTACTTC. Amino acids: CASQGTYEQYF.

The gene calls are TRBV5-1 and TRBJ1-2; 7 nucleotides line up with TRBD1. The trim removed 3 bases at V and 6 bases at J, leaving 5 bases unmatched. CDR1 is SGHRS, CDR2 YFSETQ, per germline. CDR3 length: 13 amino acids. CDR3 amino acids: CASSSGQSDGYTF. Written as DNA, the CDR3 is TGCGCCAGCAGCTCGGGACAGTCGGATGGCTACACCTTC.

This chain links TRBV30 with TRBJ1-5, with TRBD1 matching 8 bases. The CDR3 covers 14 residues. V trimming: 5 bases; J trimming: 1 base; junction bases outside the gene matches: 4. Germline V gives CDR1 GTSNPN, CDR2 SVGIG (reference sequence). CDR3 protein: CAWGQGLSNQPQHF. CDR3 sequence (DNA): TGTGCCTGGGGACAGGGCCTCAGCAATCAGCCCCAGCATTTT. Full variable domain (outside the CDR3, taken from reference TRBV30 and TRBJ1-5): SQTIHQWPATLVQPVGSPLSLECTVEGTSNPNLYWYRQAAGRGLQLLFYSVGIGQISSEVPQNLSASRPQDRQFILSSKKLLLSDSGFYLCAWGQGLSNQPQHFGDGTRLSIL.

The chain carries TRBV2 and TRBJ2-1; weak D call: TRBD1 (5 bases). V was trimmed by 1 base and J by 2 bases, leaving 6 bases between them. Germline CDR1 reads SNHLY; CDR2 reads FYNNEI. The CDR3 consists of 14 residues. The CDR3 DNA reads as TGTGCCAGCAGTGAAGTAGGGGCCTACAATGAGCAGTTCTTC. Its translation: CASSEVGAYNEQFF.

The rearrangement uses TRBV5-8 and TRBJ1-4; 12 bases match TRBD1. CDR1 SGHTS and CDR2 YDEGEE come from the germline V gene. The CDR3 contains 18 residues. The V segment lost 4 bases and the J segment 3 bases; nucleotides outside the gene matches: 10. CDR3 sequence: CASSPRDRGLPANEKLFF. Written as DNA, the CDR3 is TGTGCCAGCAGCCCCCGGGACAGGGGGCTCCCGGCTAATGAAAAACTGTTTTTT.

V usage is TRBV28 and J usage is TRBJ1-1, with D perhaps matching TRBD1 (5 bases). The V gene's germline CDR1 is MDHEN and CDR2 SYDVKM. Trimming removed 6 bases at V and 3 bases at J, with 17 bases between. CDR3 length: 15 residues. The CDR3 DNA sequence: TGTGCCAGCAGCCTCAAACTTTCGGGGCACACTGAAGCTTTCTTT. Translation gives CASSLKLSGHTEAFF.

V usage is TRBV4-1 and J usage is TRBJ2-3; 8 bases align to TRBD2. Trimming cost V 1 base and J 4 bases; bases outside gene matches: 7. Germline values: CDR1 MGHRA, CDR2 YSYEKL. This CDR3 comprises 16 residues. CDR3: CASSQAPGRDADTQYF. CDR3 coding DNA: TGCGCCAGCAGCCAAGCCCCCGGGAGGGACGCAGATACGCAGTATTTT.

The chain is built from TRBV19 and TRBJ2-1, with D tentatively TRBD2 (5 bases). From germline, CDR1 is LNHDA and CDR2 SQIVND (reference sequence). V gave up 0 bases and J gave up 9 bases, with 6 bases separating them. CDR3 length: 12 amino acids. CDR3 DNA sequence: TGTGCCAGTAGTATAGATGGGAGTGAGCAGTTCTTC. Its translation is CASSIDGSEQFF.

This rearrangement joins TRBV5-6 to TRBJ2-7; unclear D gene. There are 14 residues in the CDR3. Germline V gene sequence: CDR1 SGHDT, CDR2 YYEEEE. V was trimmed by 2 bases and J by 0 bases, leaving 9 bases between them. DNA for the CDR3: TGTGCCAGCAGCTTAGCCGGAAGCTCCTACGAGCAGTACTTC. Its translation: CASSLAGSSYEQYF.

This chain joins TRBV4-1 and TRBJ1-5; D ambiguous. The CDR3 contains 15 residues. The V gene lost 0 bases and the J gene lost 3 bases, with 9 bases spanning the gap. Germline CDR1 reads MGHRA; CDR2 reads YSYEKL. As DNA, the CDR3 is TGCGCCAGCAGCCAAGACGTCGACCACAATCAGCCCCAGCATTTT. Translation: CASSQDVDHNQPQHF.

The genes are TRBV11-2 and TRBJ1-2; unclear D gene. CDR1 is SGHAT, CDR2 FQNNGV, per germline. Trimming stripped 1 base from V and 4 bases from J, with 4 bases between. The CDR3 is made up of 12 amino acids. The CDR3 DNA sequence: TGTGCCAGCAGCTTAGTGCCCTATGGCTACACCTTC. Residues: CASSLVPYGYTF.

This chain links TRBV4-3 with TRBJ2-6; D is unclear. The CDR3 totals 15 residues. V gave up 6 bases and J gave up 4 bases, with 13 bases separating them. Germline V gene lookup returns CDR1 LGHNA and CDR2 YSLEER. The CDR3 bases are TGCGCCAGCAGTCTCGCGGTATCCGGGGCCAACGTCCTGACTTTC. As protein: CASSLAVSGANVLTF.

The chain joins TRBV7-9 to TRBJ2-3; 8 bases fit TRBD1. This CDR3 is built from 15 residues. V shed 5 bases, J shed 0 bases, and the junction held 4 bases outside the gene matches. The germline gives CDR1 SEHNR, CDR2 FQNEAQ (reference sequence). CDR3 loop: CASSPWTGSTDTQYF. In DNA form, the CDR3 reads TGTGCCAGCAGCCCATGGACAGGGAGCACAGATACGCAGTATTTT.

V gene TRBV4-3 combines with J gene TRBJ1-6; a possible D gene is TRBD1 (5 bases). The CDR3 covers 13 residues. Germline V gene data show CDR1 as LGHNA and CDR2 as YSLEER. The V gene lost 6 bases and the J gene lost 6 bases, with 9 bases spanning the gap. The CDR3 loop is CASRGRVNSPLHF. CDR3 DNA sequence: TGCGCCAGCAGGGGACGGGTTAATTCACCCCTCCACTTT.